This TCR beta chain appears in the sequencing data of a study of brain T cells in children with intractable seizures. Study results and limitations: Viral specificity was inferred only from CDR3 similarity; HCMV serostatus was unknown. Pre- and post-surgery blood differed in depth, so pre-surgery absences may be undersampling.

This clone has more than one count but fewer than ten. Its antigen remains unknown. Before surgery, patients took at least one anti-epileptic drug. Trimming removed 1 base from V and 2 bases from J; junction bases left unmatched: 2. This CDR3 spans 13 amino acids. CDR1 and CDR2 from the germline V gene are GTSNPN and SVGIG (reference sequence). Libraries were prepared by immunoSEQ multiplex PCR; TCRdb keeps only in-frame clonotypes and omits some of them. The sample consists of roughly 80,000 clones, 91% of them appearing once. This sequence joins TRBV30 and TRBJ2-7, with 7 bases fitting TRBD1. This receptor was obtained from a girl aged 2-9 years with Rasmussen encephalitis and intractable seizures. Sequences were derived from peripheral blood, sampled at surgery. The CDR3 spells CAWSGQGPYEQYF. CDR3 sequence (DNA): TGTGCCTGGAGTGGACAGGGACCCTACGAGCAGTACTTC.